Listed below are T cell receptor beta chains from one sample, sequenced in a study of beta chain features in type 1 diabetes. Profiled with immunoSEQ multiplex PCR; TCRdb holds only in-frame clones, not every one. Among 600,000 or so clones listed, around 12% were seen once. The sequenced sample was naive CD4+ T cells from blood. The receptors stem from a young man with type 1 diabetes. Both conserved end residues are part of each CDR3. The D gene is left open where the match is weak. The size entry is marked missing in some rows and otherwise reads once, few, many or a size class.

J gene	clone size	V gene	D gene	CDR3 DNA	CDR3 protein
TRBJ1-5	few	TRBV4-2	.	TGTGCCAGCAGCCAAGATCCCGGCCTCGGGCAGCCCCAGCATTTT	CASSQDPGLGQPQHF
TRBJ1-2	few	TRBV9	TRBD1	TGTGCCAGCAGCAACAGGGGAGGCTATGGCTACACCTTC	CASSNRGGYGYTF
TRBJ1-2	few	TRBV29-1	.	TGCAGCGTTGGTCTTCAGGGGCTAGGATATGGCTACACCTTC	CSVGLQGLGYGYTF
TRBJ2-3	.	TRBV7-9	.	TGTGCCAGCACCCACAACGGGGGCCGCACAGATACGCAGTATTTT	CASTHNGGRTDTQYF
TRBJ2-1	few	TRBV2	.	TGTGCCAGCAACCCGGGGGTGAGGATTGAGCAGTTCTTC	CASNPGVRIEQFF
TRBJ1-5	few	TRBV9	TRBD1	TGTGCCAGCAGCGTAGGGGACAGCCTCAATCAGCCCCAGCATTTT	CASSVGDSLNQPQHF
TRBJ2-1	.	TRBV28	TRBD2	TGTGCCAGCAGTCTCCATCAAAGCGGGGGCTATGAGCAGTTCTTC	CASSLHQSGGYEQFF
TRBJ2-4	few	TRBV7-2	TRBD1	TGTGCCAGCAGCTTAGGGGACAGGGCCGCAAACATTCAGTACTTC	CASSLGDRAANIQYF
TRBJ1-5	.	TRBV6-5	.	TGTGCCAGCAGTTACTCGGGGGGGCTTCAGCCCCAGCATTTT	CASSYSGGLQPQHF
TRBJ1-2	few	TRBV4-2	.	TGTGCCAGCAGCCAAGATCGGAGGAACTATGGCTACACCTTC	CASSQDRRNYGYTF
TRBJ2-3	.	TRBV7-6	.	TGTGCCAGCAGCTTTCGCACAGATACGCAGTATTTT	CASSFRTDTQYF
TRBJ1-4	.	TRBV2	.	TGTGCCATCACGGACGGGGCAGGGCTTAATGAAAAACTGTTTTTT	CAITDGAGLNEKLFF
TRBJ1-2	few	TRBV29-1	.	TGCAGCGTTGAGGCCAGTAACTATGGCTACACCTTC	CSVEASNYGYTF
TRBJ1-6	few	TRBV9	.	TGTGCCAGCAGCGTAGGGGCAGGGGAATATAATTCACCCCTCCACTTT	CASSVGAGEYNSPLHF
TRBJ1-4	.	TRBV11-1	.	TGTGCCAGCAGCCCACTGGGTGAAAAACTGTTTTTT	CASSPLGEKLFF
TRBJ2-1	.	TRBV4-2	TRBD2	TGTGCCAGCAGCCAAGTCGGGACGGGGGGATCCTACAATGAGCAGTTCTTC	CASSQVGTGGSYNEQFF
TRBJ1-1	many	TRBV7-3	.	TGTGCCAGTAAGGACACTGAAGCTTTCTTT	CASKDTEAFF
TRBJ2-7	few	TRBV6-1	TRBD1	TGTGCCAGCAGTGAATCTCCCGGGACAGTCTCCTACGAGCAGTACTTC	CASSESPGTVSYEQYF
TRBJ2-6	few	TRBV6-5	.	TGTGCCAGCAGTTCCCCCAAGGCTGGGGCCAACGTCCTGACTTTC	CASSSPKAGANVLTF
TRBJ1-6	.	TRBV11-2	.	TGTGCCAGTGTCGACGGGTCAGTCGGTTCACCCCTCCACTTT	CASVDGSVGSPLHF
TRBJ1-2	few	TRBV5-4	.	TGTGCCAGCAGCTCGACCGAAAACTATGGCTACACCTTC	CASSSTENYGYTF
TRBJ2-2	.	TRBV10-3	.	TGTGCCATCAGAGAGGGACAAGCGAACACCGGGGAGCTGTTTTTT	CAIREGQANTGELFF
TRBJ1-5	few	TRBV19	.	TGTGCCAGTAGCAAAGGATTCAATCAGCCCCAGCATTTT	CASSKGFNQPQHF
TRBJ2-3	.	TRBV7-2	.	TGTGCCAGCAGCTATGGGGAGTTAGCAGATACGCAGTATTTT	CASSYGELADTQYF
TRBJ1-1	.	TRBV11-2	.	TGTGCCAGCAGCTTAGATGGACGGTTGAACACTGAAGCTTTCTTT	CASSLDGRLNTEAFF
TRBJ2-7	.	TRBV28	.	TGTGCCAGCACCGCACCATCGGACGGCTACGAGCAGTACTTC	CASTAPSDGYEQYF
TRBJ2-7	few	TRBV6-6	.	TGTGCCAGCAGTTACCTTTGGGACAACTCCTACGAGCAGTACTTC	CASSYLWDNSYEQYF
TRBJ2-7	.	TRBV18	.	TGTGCCAGCTCACCTGTTCTAGGGGTCGGCGACGAGCAGTACTTC	CASSPVLGVGDEQYF
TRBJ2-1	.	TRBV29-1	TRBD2	TGCAGCGCTAGCGGGGGGGGCTATGAGCAGTTCTTC	CSASGGGYEQFF
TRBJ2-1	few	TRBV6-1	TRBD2	TGTGCCGCCGGGACTAACTACAATGAGCAGTTCTTC	CAAGTNYNEQFF
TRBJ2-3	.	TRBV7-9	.	TGTGCCAGCAGCCTTGGCAGTGTATCAGATACGCAGTATTTT	CASSLGSVSDTQYF
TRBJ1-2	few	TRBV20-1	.	TGCAGTGCACCCGGGGGTGCGGGCTACACCTTC	CSAPGGAGYTF
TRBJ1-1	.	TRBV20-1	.	TGCAGTGCCCGAATTAACACTGAAGCTTTCTTT	CSARINTEAFF
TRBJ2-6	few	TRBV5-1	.	TGCGCCAGCAGCCACCTAGCGGGCGGGACAGCTGGGGCCAACGTCCTGACTTTC	CASSHLAGGTAGANVLTF
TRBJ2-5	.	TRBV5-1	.	TGCGCCAGCAGCCTCAGAGGCTCCGCTGGAGAGACCCAGTACTTC	CASSLRGSAGETQYF
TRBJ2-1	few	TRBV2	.	TGTGCCAGCAGTGAAGCGGTACAGCGACAGTTCTTC	CASSEAVQRQFF
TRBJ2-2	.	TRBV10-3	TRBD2	TGTGCCATCAGAACTAGCGGGGGGACGGTTTCCACCGGGGAGCTGTTTTTT	CAIRTSGGTVSTGELFF
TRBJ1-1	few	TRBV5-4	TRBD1	TGTGCCAGCAGTACAGGGGGAAACACTGAAGCTTTCTTT	CASSTGGNTEAFF
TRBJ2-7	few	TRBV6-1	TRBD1	TGTGCCAGCAGTGAATATGGGACAGGCTACGAGCAGTACTTC	CASSEYGTGYEQYF
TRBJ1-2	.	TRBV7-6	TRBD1	TGTGCCAGCAGCCCGACAGGGGTCTCCTCTGGCTACACCTTC	CASSPTGVSSGYTF